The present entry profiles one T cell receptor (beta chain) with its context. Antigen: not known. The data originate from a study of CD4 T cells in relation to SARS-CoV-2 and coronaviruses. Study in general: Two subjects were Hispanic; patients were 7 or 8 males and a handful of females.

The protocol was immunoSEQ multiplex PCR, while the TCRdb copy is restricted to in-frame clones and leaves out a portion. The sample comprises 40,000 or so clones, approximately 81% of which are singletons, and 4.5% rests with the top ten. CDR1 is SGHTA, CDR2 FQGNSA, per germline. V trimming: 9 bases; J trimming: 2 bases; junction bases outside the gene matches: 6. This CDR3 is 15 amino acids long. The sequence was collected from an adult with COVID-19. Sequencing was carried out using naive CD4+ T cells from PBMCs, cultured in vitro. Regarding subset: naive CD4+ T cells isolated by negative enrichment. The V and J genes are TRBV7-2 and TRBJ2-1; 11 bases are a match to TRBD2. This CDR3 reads CASKPGLAAYNEQFF. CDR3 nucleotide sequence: TGTGCCAGTAAACCGGGACTAGCGGCCTACAATGAGCAGTTCTTC.